The T cell receptor (beta chain) under discussion was sequenced for a study of T-cell memory formation after mild COVID-19. The study's findings and limits: Still unconfirmed is whether the second-wave clones peaking on day 37 recognized SARS-CoV-2. Some clones that responded were present in memory (sampled pre-infection), which suggests cross-reactive memory joined. Contracting clones, day 15 to 85, had balanced CD4/CD8, and later expanders favored CD4+.

Many counts were recorded for this clonotype. Antigen specificity is unknown. CDR1 and CDR2 (germline): MNHNS, SASEGT. The CDR3 is 16 residues long. Between the trimmed V and J ends, which lost 3 bases and 2 bases, there was a span of 14 bases. TCRdb called the 5' RACE reads again in MiXCR, with one record for every CDR3 protein. The sample includes more than 300,000 distinct CDR3 sequences, 20% to 25% of them seen just once. The source is a man aged 18 to 30 who had mild COVID-19 (a few samples of this study predate the infection). Cell type and time point are not known. This chain links TRBV6-1 with TRBJ2-1; D is undetermined. Sequenced: PBMCs or a T cell subset sorted from them (not recorded which). CDR3 in amino acids: CASSEGQGPTYNEQFF. CDR3 bases: TGTGCCAGCAGTGAGGGCCAAGGGCCTACCTACAATGAGCAGTTCTTC.